These T cell receptor beta chains were read from a single sample in a study of cytomegalovirus exposure and HLA in healthy donors. Data came from immunoSEQ multiplex PCR; TCRdb stores just in-frame clones and leaves some out. The profile shows approximately 220,000 clones, about 75% of them singletons. What was sequenced was PBMCs. Receptors were obtained from a male donor in good health and CMV-seronegative. CDR3s include the opening cysteine and the closing phenylalanine or tryptophan. Each record gives: clone size, D gene, V gene, J gene, CDR3 DNA, CDR3 protein. A D gene is named only where the DNA matches it firmly. Not all rows give a size; the values are once, few, many and, for expanded clones, a class.

NA	NA	TRBV19	TRBJ1-5	TGTGCCAGTAATAACAGGCCCTATAGCAATCAGCCCCAGCATTTT	CASNNRPYSNQPQHF
NA	NA	TRBV6-7	TRBJ1-1	TGTGCCAGCAGACCCACAGAGAACACTGAAGCTTTCTTT	CASRPTENTEAFF
NA	TRBD2	TRBV7-9	TRBJ2-3	TGTGCCAGCAGCCCACACCGGACTAGCGGTAGCACAGATACGCAGTATTTT	CASSPHRTSGSTDTQYF
once	NA	TRBV6-5	TRBJ1-1	TGTGCCAGCACCCTAAACACTGAAGCTTTCTTT	CASTLNTEAFF
few	TRBD2	TRBV30	TRBJ2-7	TGTGCCTGGGCGACTAGCGGCTTCTCCTACGAGCAGTACTTC	CAWATSGFSYEQYF
NA	TRBD2	TRBV28	TRBJ2-1	TGTGCCAGCACTCCCGGGGGCGGGAGGGTGTACAATGAGCAGTTCTTC	CASTPGGGRVYNEQFF
NA	TRBD2	TRBV7-3	TRBJ2-2	TGTGCCAGCAGCCACAGCGGGGGGGCTTACACCGGGGAGCTGTTTTTT	CASSHSGGAYTGELFF
NA	TRBD2	TRBV9	TRBJ2-1	TGTGCCAGCAGCGTATACTCTAGCGGGAGCAATGAGCAGTTCTTC	CASSVYSSGSNEQFF
NA	TRBD1	TRBV30	TRBJ1-2	TGTGCCTGGAGTGCGGACAGGGACTATGGCTACACCTTC	CAWSADRDYGYTF
NA	TRBD2	TRBV4-3	TRBJ2-1	TGCGCCAGCAGCCAAGATACGACTAGCGTTTTCTACAATGAGCAGTTCTTC	CASSQDTTSVFYNEQFF
NA	TRBD1	TRBV6-1	TRBJ1-5	TGTGCCAGCAGTGGGGGGACAGGGGGCGTCGGAAACTCTCAGCCCCAGCATTTT	CASSGGTGGVGNSQPQHF
NA	NA	TRBV27	TRBJ1-4	TGTGCCAGCAGTTTAACGACAGGAGGTGTTGAAAAACTGTTTTTT	CASSLTTGGVEKLFF
NA	TRBD2	TRBV7-9	TRBJ2-1	TGTGCCAGCAGTTCTCCGGGACTACGGGTTGGGTATGAGCAGTTCTTC	CASSSPGLRVGYEQFF
few	TRBD1	TRBV28	TRBJ1-6	TGTGCCAGCAGACTGGACAGGGCGAATAATTCACCCCTCCACTTT	CASRLDRANNSPLHF
NA	NA	TRBV9	TRBJ2-6	TGTGCCAGCAGCGCACAGGGCTCTGGGGCCAACGTCCTGACTTTC	CASSAQGSGANVLTF
NA	NA	TRBV27	TRBJ2-7	TGTGCCAGCAGTTTAAGGCGGACTGAGACCTACGAGCAGTACTTC	CASSLRRTETYEQYF
NA	NA	TRBV9	TRBJ2-1	TGTGCCAGCAGCGTAGGCCCGGAGGCGTACAATGAGCAGTTCTTC	CASSVGPEAYNEQFF
NA	TRBD1	TRBV12-5	TRBJ2-1	TGTGCTAGTGCCGCCGGACTGGGACAGGGGCAAAGGGAGCAGTTCTTC	CASAAGLGQGQREQFF
NA	TRBD2	TRBV6-1	TRBJ2-3	TGTGCCAGCAGTGAGTCCCGGGCGGGGGGTAGCACAGATACGCAGTATTTT	CASSESRAGGSTDTQYF
once	NA	TRBV14	TRBJ2-3	TGTGCCAGCAGCCAAGTCTTTCACACCCGCACAGATACGCAGTATTTT	CASSQVFHTRTDTQYF
once	TRBD2	TRBV2	TRBJ2-7	TGTGCCACCCGGGGGGTCTCCTACGAGCAGTACTTC	CATRGVSYEQYF
once	NA	TRBV13	TRBJ1-1	TGTGCCAGCAGCCAAGACAGGAAAACTGAAGCTTTCTTT	CASSQDRKTEAFF
NA	NA	TRBV5-1	TRBJ1-3	TGCGCCAGCGCCGAACGGGGAGATTCTGGAAACACCATATATTTT	CASAERGDSGNTIYF
NA	TRBD2	TRBV2	TRBJ2-3	TGTGCCAGCGGTGGGAGGGAATTCACAGATACGCAGTATTTT	CASGGREFTDTQYF
few	NA	TRBV7-2	TRBJ1-1	TGTGCCAGCAGCTTACTAATACTGAACACTGAAGCTTTCTTT	CASSLLILNTEAFF
NA	NA	TRBV7-8	TRBJ1-4	TGTGCCAGCAGCTTAGACCGGGTTCTTCTTAATGAAAAACTGTTTTTT	CASSLDRVLLNEKLFF
NA	NA	TRBV7-8	TRBJ1-5	TGTGCCAGCAGCTTCGACAGGAATAGCAATCAGCCCCAGCATTTT	CASSFDRNSNQPQHF
NA	NA	TRBV30	TRBJ2-7	TGTGCCTGGAAACGCGCTGGAGCCTACGAGCAGTACTTC	CAWKRAGAYEQYF